The clone carrying this T cell receptor (beta chain) was detected ten times or more. This entry comes from a study of CD4 and CD8 cells across lung adenocarcinoma regions. Each CDR3 protein is one row after TCRdb ran MiXCR on the PCR reads. The sample has 7,500 to 10,000 distinct CDR3 sequences, 45% to 60% seen once. V lost 3 bases, J lost 6 bases, and 13 bases stayed unmatched. Germline V gene data show CDR1 as SGHAT and CDR2 as FQNNGV. The CDR3 totals 17 residues. This sequence joins TRBV11-2 and TRBJ1-2; TRBD1 matches 10 bases. Material for sequencing was CD4+ T cells from the margin of a lung tumor. This receptor was identified in a male donor with lung adenocarcinoma. The CD4 and CD8 labels of this study may be unreliable. CDR3: CASSLGYRDRGEDGYTF. In DNA form, the CDR3 reads TGTGCCAGCAGCTTGGGCTACCGGGACAGGGGCGAAGATGGCTACACCTTC.